The T cell receptor (beta chain) described here comes from a study of shared clonotypes between healthy human individuals. Study as a whole: Samples came from a couple of female and a few male donors aged 18 to 49. Overall study results and limits: The donor pool, a small one, limited the genetic and exposure-history diversity represented.

The CDR3 spans 14 residues. The germline gives CDR1 MNHNY, CDR2 SVGAGI (reference sequence). The V gene end was trimmed by 0 bases and the J gene end by 6 bases; junction bases not matched to a gene: 1. The protocol was immunoSEQ multiplex PCR, while the TCRdb copy is restricted to in-frame clones and leaves out a portion. The table shows under 2,500,000 clones, with nearly 97% occurring only once. In the case of this clone: Antigen unknown. Other DNA variants within this sample encode the same CDR3.

The source of this sequence is a man aged 18 to 29 in good health. V gene TRBV6-6 combines with J gene TRBJ2-2, with 7 bases fitting TRBD1. Sequencing was carried out using naive CD4+ T cells sorted from blood. Subset denoted: CD45RA+ positively selected. CDR3: CASSYSQGAGELFF. The DNA for the CDR3 is TGTGCCAGCAGTTACTCCCAGGGGGCCGGGGAGCTGTTTTTT.